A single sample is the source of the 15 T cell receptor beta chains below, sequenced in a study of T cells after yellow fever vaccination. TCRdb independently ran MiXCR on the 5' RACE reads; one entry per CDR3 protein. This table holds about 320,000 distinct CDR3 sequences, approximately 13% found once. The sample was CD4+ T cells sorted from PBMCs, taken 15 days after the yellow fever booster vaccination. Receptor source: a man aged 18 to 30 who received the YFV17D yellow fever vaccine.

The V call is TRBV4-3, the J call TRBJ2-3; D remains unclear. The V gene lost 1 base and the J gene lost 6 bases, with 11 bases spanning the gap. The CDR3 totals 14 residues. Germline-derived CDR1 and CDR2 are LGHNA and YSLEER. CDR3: CASSQAQLLDTQYF. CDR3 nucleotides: TGCGCCAGCAGCCAAGCACAACTTCTGGATACGCAGTATTTT.

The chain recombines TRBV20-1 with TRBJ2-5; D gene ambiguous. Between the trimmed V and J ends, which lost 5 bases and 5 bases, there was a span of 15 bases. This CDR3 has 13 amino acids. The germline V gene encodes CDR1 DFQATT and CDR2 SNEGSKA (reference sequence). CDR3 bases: TGCAGTGCTGCGGACGGCGCTTGGGAGACCCAGTACTTC. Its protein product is CSAADGAWETQYF.

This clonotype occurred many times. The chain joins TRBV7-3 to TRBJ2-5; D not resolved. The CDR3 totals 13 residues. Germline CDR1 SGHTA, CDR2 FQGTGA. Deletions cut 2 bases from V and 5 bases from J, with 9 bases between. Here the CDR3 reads CASSLGVGETQYF. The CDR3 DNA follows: TGTGCCAGCAGCTTAGGTGTGGGGGAGACCCAGTACTTC.

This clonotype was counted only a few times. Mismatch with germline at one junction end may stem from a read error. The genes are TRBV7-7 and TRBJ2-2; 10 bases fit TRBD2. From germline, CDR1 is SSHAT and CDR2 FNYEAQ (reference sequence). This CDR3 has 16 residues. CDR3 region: CASSSLAGALTGELFF. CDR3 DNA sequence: TGTGCTAGCAGCTCGCTAGCGGGGGCACTCACCGGGGAGCTGTTTTTT.

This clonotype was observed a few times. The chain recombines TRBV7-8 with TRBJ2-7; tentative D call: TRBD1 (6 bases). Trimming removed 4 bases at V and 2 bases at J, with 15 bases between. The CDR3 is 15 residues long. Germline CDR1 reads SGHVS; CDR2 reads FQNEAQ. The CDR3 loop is CASSWTAPTTYEQYF. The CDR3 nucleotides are TGTGCCAGCAGCTGGACAGCGCCAACCACCTACGAGCAGTACTTC.

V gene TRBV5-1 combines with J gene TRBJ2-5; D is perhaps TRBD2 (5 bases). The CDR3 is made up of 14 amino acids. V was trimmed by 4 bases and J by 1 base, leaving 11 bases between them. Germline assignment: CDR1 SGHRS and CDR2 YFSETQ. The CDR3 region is CASSGTGVQETQYF. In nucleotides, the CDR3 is TGCGCCAGCAGCGGAACCGGGGTCCAAGAGACCCAGTACTTC. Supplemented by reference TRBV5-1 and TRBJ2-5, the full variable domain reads KAGVTQTPRYLIKTRGQQVTLSCSPISGHRSVSWYQQTPGQGLQFLFEYFSETQRNKGNFPGRFSGRQFSNSRSEMNVSTLELGDSALYLCASSGTGVQETQYFGPGTRLLVL.

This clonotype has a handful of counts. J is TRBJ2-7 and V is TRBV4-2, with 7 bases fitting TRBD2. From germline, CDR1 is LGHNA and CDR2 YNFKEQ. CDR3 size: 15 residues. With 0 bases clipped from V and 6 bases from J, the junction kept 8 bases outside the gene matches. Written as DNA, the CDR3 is TGTGCCAGCAGCCAAGATTGGAGTAGCGGGTTCGAGCAGTACTTC. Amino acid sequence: CASSQDWSSGFEQYF.

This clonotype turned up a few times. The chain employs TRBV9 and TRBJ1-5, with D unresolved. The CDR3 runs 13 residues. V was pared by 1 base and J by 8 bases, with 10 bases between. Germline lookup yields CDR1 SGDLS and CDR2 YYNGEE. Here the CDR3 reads CASSVSTGEPQHF. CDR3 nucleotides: TGTGCCAGCAGCGTATCTACGGGAGAGCCCCAGCATTTT.

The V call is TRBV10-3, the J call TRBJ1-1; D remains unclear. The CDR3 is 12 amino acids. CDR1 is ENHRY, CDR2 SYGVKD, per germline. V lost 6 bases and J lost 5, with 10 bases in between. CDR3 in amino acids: CAISPVSTEAFF. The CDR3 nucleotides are TGTGCCATCAGCCCAGTCAGTACTGAAGCTTTCTTT.

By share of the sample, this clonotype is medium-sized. CDR3 sequence (DNA): TGTGCCAGCAGGTCCGTGATATGGGGGACGAACACCGGGGAGCTGTTTTTT. Translation gives CASRSVIWGTNTGELFF. The chain has TRBV7-8 and TRBJ2-2, with D perhaps TRBD1 or TRBD2 (5 bases each). CDR1 SGHVS and CDR2 FQNEAQ come from the germline V gene. This CDR3 spans 17 amino acids. V dropped 6 bases and J dropped 0 bases, with 17 bases sitting between them.

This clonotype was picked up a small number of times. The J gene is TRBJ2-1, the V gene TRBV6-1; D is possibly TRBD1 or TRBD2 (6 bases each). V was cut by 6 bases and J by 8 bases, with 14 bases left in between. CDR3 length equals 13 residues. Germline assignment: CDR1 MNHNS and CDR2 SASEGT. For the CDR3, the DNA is TGTGCCAGCAGGAGGGGGGTCGATGATGAGCAGTTCTTC. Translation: CASRRGVDDEQFF.

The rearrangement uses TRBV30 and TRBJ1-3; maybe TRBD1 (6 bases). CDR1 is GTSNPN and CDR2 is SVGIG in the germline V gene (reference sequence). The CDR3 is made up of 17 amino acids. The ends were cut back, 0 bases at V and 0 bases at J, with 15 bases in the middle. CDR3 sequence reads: CAWSVTGMTSSGNTIYF. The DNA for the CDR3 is TGTGCCTGGAGTGTAACAGGGATGACATCCTCTGGAAACACCATATATTTT.

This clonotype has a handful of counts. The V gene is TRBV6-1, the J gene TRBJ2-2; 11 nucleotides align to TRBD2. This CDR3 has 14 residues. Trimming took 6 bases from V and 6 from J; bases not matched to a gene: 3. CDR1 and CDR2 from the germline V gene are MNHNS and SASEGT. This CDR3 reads CASRVAGGPGELFF. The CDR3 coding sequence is TGTGCCAGCAGGGTAGCGGGGGGGCCCGGGGAGCTGTTTTTT.

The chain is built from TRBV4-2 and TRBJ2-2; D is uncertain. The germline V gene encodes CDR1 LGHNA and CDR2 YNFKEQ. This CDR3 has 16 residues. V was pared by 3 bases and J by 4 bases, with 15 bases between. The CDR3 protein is CASSQRPGGSTGELFF. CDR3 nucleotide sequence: TGTGCCAGCAGCCAGCGCCCTGGTGGATCCACCGGGGAGCTGTTTTTT.

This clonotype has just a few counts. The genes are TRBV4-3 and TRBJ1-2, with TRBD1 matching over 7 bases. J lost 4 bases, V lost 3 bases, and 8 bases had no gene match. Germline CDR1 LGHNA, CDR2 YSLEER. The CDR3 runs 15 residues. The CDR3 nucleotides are TGCGCCAGCAGCCATGTAGACAGGGCTGGCTATGGCTACACCTTC. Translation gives CASSHVDRAGYGYTF.